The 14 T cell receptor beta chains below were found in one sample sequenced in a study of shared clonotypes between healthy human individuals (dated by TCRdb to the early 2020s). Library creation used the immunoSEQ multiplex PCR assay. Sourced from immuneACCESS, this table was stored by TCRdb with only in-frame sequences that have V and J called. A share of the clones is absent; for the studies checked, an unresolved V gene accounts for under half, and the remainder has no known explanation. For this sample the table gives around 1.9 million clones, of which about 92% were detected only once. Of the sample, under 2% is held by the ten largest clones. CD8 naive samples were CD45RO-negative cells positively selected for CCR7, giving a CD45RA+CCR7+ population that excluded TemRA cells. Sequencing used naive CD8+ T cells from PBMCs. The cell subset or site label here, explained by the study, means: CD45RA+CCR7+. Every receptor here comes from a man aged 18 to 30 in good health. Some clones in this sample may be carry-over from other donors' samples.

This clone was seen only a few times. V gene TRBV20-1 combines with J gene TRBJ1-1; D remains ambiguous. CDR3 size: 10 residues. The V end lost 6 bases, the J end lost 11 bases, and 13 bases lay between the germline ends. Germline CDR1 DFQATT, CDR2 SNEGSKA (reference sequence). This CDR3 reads CSANGPEAFF. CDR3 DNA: TGCAGTGCCAACGGACCAGAGGCTTTCTTT.

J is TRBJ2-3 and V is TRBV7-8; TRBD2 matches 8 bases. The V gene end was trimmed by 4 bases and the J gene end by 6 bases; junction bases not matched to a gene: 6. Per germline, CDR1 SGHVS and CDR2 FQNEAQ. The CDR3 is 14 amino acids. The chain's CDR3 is CASSSGTRLDTQYF. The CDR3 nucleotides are TGTGCCAGCAGCTCCGGGACTAGGTTGGATACGCAGTATTTT.

The DNA for the CDR3 is TGCGCCAGCAGCCAAGAAACAGAAGAGACCCAGTACTTC. This sequence encodes CASSQETEETQYF. The V call is TRBV4-3, the J call TRBJ2-5; D is unresolved. V lost 0 bases, J lost 3 bases, and 5 bases lay in between. The V gene's germline CDR1 is LGHNA and CDR2 YSLEER. The CDR3 loop spans 13 amino acids.

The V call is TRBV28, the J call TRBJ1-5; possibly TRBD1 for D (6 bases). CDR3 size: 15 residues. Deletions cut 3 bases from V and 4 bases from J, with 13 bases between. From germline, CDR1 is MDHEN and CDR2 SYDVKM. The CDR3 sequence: CASSLGIRGNQPQHF. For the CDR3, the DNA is TGTGCCAGCAGTTTGGGGATCAGGGGAAATCAGCCCCAGCATTTT.

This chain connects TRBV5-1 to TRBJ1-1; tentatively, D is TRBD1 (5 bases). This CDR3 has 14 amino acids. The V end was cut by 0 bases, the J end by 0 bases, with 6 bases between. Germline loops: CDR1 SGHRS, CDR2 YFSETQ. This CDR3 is CASSLEGVNTEAFF. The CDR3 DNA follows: TGCGCCAGCAGCTTGGAAGGGGTGAACACTGAAGCTTTCTTT.

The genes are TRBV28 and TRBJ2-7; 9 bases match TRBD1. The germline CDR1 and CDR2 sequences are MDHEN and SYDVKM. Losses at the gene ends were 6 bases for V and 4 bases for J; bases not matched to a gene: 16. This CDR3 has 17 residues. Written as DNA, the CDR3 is TGTGCCAGCAGCACAACAAGGGGACAGGGAGGTCTGTACGAGCAGTACTTC. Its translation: CASSTTRGQGGLYEQYF.

In nucleotides, the CDR3 is TGTGCCAGAAGCTTGGCGGGCGGGAATCAGCCCCAGCATTTT. This sequence encodes CARSLAGGNQPQHF. The chain has TRBV5-3 and TRBJ1-5; D is uncertain. TRBV5-3 is an open reading frame, and its role is uncertain. V lost 0 bases to trimming and J lost 4 bases, with 8 bases between them. The CDR3 consists of 14 residues.

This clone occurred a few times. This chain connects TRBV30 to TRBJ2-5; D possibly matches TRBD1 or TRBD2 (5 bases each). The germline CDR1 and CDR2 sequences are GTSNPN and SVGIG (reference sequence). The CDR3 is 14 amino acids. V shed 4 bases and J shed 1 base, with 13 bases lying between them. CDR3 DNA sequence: TGTGCCTGGATGGGGGTGGAGGTCCAAGAGACCCAGTACTTC. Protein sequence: CAWMGVEVQETQYF.

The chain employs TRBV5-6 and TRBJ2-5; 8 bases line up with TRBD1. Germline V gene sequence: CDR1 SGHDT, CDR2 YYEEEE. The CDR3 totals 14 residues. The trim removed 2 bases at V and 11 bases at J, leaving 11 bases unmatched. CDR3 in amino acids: CASSFTGGNREQYF. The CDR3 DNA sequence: TGTGCCAGCAGCTTCACAGGGGGGAATCGGGAGCAGTACTTC.

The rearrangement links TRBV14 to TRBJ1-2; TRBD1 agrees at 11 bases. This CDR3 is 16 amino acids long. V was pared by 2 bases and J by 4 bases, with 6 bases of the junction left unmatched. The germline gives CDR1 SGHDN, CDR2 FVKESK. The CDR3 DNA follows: TGTGCCAGCAGCCAACTAAGGACAGGGGGCTTCTATGGCTACACCTTC. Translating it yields CASSQLRTGGFYGYTF.

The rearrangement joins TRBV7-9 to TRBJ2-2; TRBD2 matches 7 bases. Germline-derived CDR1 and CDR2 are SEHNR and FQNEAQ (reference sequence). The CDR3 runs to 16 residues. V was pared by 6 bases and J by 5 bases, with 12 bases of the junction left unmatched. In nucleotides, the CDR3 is TGTGCCAGCAGGGGGAGCGGGAATCAACGGACCGGGGAGCTGTTTTTT. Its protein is CASRGSGNQRTGELFF.

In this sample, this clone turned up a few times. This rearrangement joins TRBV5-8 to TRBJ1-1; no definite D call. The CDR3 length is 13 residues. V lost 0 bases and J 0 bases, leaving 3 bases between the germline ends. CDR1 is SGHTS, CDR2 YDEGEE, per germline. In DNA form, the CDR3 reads TGTGCCAGCAGCTTGGTAATGAACACTGAAGCTTTCTTT. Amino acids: CASSLVMNTEAFF.

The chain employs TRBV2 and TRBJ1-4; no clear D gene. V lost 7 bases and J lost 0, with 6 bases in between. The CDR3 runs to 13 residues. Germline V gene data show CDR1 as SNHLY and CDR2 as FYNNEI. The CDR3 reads CASISATNEKLFF. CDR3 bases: TGTGCCAGCATATCGGCAACTAATGAAAAACTGTTTTTT.

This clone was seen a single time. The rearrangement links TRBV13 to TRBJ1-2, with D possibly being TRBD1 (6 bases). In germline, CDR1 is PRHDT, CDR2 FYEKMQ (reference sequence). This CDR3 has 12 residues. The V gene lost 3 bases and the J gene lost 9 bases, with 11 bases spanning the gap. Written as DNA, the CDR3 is TGTGCCAGCAGCTTTGCGGACAGCCGCTACACCTTC. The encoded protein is CASSFADSRYTF.